This TCR beta chain emerged from a study of T cells after yellow fever vaccination. The TCR cDNA carried a universal primer site and UMIs from 5'RACE template switching. TCRdb used MiXCR to reprocess the 5' RACE reads, holding one entry per CDR3 protein. The sample has 80,000 to 100,000 distinct CDR3 sequences, about 5.8% seen once; the top ten hold 35% to 50%. The germline CDR1 and CDR2 sequences are GTSNPN and SVGIG (reference sequence). Trimming stripped 0 bases from V and 4 bases from J, with 9 bases between. The CDR3 extends over 14 amino acids. The V gene is TRBV30, the J gene TRBJ1-4; D is ambiguous. This specimen consisted of CD8+ T cells sorted from PBMCs, obtained 10 days after the yellow fever booster vaccination. The TCR was taken from a young man who received the YFV17D yellow fever vaccine. For the CDR3, the DNA is TGTGCCTGGAGTGTAGCCGGCTTTAATGAAAAACTGTTTTTT. Translation: CAWSVAGFNEKLFF.